The clone carrying this TCR beta chain was observed a few times. Each CDR3 protein gets one entry after TCRdb re-called the 5' RACE reads with MiXCR. This table has 600,000 to 800,000 distinct CDR3 sequences, 21% appearing once. The CDR3 totals 17 residues. Germline values: CDR1 LGHNA, CDR2 YSLEER. The V segment lost 4 bases and the J segment 4 bases; nucleotides outside the gene matches: 13. This entry belongs to a study of identical twins. Healthy Caucasians, and only they, were the donors. The same sample was also used in a study of T cells expressing NK-cell markers. That report adds: Of CD8+ T cells, roughly 1.0-7.0% belonged to dominant NKG2C+ clonotypes in 5 to 7 donors. These same clonotypes (in several donors) also led the CD3+CD56-NKG2C+ fraction.

Sequenced: PBMCs. The chain employs TRBV4-3 and TRBJ1-3, with 7 bases that match TRBD1. The clonotype originates from a woman younger than 30 in good health. The CDR3 sequence: CASSPGQLSLLGNTIYF. The CDR3 DNA follows: TGCGCCAGCAGCCCGGGACAGCTGTCCCTCCTCGGAAACACCATATATTTT.